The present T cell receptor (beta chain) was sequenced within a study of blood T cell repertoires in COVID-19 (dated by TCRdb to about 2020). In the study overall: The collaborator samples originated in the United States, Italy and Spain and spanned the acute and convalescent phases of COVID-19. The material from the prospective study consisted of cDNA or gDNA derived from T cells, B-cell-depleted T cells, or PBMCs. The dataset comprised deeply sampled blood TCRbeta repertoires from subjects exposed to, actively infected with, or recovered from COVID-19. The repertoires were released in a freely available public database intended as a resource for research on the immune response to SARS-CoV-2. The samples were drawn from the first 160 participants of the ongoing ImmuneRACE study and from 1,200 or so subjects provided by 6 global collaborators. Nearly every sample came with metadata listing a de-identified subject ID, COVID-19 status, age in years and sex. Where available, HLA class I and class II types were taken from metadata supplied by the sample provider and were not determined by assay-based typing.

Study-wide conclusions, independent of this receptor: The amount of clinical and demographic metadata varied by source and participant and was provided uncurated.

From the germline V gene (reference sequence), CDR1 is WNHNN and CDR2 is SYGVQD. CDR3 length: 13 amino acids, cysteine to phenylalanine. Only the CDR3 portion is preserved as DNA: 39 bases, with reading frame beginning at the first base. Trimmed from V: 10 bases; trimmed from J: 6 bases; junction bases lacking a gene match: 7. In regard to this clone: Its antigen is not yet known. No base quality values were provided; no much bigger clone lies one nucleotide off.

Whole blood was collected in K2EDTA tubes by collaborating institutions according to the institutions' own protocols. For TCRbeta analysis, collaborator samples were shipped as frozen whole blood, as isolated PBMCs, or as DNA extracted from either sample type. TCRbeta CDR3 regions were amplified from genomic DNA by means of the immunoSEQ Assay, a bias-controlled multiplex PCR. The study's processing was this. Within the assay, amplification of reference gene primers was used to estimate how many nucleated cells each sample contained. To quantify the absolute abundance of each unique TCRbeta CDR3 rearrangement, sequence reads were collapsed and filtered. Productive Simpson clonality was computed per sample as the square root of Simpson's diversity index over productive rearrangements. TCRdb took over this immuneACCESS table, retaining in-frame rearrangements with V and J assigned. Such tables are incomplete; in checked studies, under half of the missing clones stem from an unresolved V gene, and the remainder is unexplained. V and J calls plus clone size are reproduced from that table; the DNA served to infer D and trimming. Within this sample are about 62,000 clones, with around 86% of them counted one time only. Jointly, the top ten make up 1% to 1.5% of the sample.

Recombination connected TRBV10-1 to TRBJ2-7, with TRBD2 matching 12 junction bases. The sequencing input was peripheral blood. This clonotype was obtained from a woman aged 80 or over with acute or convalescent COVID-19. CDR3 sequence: CANSSGREGEQYF. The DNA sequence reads TGCGCCAACTCTAGCGGGAGGGAAGGCGAGCAGTACTTC.